This TCR beta chain came from a study of blood T cell repertoires in COVID-19. Study-level background: The United States, Italy and Spain were the sources of the acute and convalescent COVID-19 samples. PBMCs, B-cell-depleted T cells, or T cells were the source of the cDNA or gDNA that made up the material.

Patients of the Seattle cohort, enrolled during active infection, were followed longitudinally. Germline CDR1 is SGHTA and CDR2 is FQGNSA. The CDR3 has 16 residues. The ends were cut back, 5 bases at V and 1 base at J, with 17 bases in the middle. Methods used by the authors: Reference gene primer amplification yielded estimated nucleated cell counts. Measured with immunoSEQ multiplex PCR; TCRdb has only the in-frame clones, and not every one. The V and J calls and clone size are taken from that table; D and trimming were inferred from the DNA. The table shows 180,000 or so clones, with around four fifths occurring only once.

Sequences were obtained from peripheral blood. The source of this sequence is a woman in her forties with COVID-19, enrolled during active disease. The chain uses TRBV7-2 and TRBJ1-1; D may be TRBD1 (5 bases). The CDR3 is CASSTKTRVRNTEAFF. As DNA, the CDR3 is TGTGCCAGCAGCACCAAAACCAGGGTGAGGAACACTGAAGCTTTCTTT.